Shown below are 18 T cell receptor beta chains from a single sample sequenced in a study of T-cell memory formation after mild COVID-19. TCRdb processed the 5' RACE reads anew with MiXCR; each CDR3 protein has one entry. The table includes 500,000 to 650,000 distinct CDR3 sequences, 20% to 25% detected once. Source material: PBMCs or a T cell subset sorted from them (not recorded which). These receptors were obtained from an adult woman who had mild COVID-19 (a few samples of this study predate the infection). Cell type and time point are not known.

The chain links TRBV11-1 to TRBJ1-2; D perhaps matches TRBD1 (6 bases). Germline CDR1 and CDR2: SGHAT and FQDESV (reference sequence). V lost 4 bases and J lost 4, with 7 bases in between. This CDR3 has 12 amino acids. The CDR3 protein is CASSWGPYGYTF. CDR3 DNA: TGTGCCAGCAGCTGGGGGCCCTATGGCTACACCTTC.

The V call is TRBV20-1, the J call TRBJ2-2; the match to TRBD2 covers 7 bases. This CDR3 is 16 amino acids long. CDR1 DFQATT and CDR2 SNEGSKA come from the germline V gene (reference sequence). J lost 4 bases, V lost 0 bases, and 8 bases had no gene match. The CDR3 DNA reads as TGCAGTGCTAGAGAATCGGGGGAGGGCCCCACCGGGGAGCTGTTTTTT. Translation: CSARESGEGPTGELFF.

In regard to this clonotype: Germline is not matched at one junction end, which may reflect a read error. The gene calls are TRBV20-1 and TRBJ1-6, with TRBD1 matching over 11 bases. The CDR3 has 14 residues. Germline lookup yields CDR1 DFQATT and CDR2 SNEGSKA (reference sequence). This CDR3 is CSASPGQGADPLNF. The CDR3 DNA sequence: TGCAGTGCTAGCCCCGGACAGGGGGCAGATCCCCTCAACTTT.

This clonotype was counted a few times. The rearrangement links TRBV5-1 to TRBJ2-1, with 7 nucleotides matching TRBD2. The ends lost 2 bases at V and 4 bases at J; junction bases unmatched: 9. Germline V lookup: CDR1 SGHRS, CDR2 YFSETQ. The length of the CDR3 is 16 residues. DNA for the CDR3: TGCGCCAGCAGCTTAGGACTAGACCCCCTTTACAATGAGCAGTTCTTC. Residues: CASSLGLDPLYNEQFF.

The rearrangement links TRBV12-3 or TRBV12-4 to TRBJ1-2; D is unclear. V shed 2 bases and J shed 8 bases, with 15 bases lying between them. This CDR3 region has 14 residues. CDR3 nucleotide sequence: TGTGCCAGCAGTTTACCCCCCGGTGGCGAGGGCTACACCTTC. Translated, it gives CASSLPPGGEGYTF.

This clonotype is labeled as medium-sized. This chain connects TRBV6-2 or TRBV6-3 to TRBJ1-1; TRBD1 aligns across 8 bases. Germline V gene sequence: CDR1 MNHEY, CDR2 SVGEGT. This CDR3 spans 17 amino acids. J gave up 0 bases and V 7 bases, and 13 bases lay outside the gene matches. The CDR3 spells CASTRGQGVRMNTEAFF. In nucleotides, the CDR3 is TGTGCCAGCACCCGAGGACAGGGAGTTCGCATGAACACTGAAGCTTTCTTT.

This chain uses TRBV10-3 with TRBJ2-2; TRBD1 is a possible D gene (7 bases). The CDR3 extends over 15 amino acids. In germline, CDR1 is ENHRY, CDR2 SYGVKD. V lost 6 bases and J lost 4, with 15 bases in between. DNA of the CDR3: TGTGCCATCAGCCCCAGGGGGGCCAGCACCGGGGAGCTGTTTTTT. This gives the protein CAISPRGASTGELFF.

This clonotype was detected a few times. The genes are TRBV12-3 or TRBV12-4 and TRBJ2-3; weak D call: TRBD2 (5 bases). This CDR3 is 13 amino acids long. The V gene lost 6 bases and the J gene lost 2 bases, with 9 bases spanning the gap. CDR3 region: CASREGTTDTQYF. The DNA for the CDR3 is TGTGCCAGCAGAGAGGGAACCACAGATACGCAGTATTTT.

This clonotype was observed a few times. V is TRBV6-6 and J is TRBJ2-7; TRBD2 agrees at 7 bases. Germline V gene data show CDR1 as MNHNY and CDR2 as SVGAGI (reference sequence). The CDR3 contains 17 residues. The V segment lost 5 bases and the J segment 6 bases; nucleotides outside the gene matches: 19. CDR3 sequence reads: CASSPNRGGNLMPEQYF. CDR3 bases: TGTGCCAGCAGTCCCAACCGGGGAGGGAACCTCATGCCCGAGCAGTACTTC.

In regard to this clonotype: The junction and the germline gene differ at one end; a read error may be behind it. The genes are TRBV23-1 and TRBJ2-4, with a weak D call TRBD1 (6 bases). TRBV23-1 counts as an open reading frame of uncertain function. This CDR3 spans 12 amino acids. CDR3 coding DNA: TGCGCCAGAAGGACAGCCGAAAACATTCAGTACTTC. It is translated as CARRTAENIQYF.

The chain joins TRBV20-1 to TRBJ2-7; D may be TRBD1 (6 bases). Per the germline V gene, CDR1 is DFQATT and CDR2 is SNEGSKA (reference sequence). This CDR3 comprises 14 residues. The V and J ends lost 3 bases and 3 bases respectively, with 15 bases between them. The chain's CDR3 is CSARGANQIYEQYF. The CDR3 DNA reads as TGCAGTGCTAGGGGGGCCAACCAAATCTACGAGCAGTACTTC.

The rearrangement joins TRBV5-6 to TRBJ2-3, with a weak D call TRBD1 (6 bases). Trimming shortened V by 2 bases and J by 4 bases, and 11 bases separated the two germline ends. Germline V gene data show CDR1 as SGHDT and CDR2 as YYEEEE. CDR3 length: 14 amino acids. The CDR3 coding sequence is TGTGCCAGCAGCTTAAGGACAGCCCCAGATACGCAGTATTTT. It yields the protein CASSLRTAPDTQYF.

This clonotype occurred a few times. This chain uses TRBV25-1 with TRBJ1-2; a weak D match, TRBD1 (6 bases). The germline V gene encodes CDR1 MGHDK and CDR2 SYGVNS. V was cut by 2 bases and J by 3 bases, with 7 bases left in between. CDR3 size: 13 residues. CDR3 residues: CASSEPGDYGYTF. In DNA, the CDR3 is TGTGCCAGCAGTGAACCAGGGGACTATGGCTACACCTTC.

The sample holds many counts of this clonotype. The CDR3 is CASSPVRHSASYEQYF. In DNA form, the CDR3 reads TGCGCCAGCAGCCCCGTCAGGCACTCTGCGTCCTACGAGCAGTACTTC. The J gene is TRBJ2-7, the V gene TRBV4-3, with no clear D. Germline CDR1 and CDR2: LGHNA and YSLEER. V lost 4 bases and J lost 1, with 17 bases in between. The CDR3 is 16 residues long.

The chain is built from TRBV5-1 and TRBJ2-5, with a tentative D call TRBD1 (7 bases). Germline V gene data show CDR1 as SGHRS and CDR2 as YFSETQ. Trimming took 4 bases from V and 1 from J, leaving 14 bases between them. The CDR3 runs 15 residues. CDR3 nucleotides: TGCGCCAGCAGCACCGGGGGACAGACCCAAGAGACCCAGTACTTC. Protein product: CASSTGGQTQETQYF.

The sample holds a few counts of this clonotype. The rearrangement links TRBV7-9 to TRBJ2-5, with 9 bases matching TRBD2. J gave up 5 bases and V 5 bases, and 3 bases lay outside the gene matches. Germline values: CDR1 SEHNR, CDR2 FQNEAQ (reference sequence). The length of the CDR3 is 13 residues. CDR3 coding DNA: TGTGCCAGCAGCAGGACTAGCGCGGAGACCCAGTACTTC. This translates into CASSRTSAETQYF.

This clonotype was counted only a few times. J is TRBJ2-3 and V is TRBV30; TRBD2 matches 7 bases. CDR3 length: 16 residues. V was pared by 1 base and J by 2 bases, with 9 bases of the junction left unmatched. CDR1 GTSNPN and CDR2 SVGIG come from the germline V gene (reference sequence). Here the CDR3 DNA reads TGTGCCTGGAGTGATAAAACTAGCGATTACACAGATACGCAGTATTTT. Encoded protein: CAWSDKTSDYTDTQYF.

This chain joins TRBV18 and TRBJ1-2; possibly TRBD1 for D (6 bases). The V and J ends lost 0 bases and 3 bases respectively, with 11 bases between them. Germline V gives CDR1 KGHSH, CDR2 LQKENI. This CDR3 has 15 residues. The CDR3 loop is CASSPPTGPYYGYTF. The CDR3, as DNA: TGTGCCAGCTCACCACCCACAGGGCCCTACTATGGCTACACCTTC. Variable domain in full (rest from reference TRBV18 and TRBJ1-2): NAGVMQNPRHLVRRRGQEARLRCSPMKGHSHVYWYRQLPEEGLKFMVYLQKENIIDESGMPKERFSAEFPKEGPSILRIQQVVRGDSAAYFCASSPPTGPYYGYTFGSGTRLTVV.